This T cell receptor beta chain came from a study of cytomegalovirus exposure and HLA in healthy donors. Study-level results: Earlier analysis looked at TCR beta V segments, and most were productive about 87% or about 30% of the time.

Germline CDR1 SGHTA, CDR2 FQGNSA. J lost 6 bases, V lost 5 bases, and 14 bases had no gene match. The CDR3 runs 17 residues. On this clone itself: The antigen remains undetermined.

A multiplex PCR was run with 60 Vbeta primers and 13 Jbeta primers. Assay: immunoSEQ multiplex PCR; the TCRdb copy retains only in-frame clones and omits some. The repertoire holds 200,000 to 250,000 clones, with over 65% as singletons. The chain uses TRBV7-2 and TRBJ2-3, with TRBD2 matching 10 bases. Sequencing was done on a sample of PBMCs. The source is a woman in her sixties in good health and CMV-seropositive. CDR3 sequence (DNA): TGTGCCAGCAGCCCCCACCTAGCGGGGGTAACCAGGGATACGCAGTATTTT. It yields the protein CASSPHLAGVTRDTQYF.